Sequencing of this TCR beta chain was carried out in a study of vaccination effects on CD4 cells after COVID-19. On the study more broadly: ViraFEST expansion of antigen-specific CD4+ T cells with viral peptide pools preceded sequencing. Study results and caveats: Among infection- and vaccine-induced clones, marked clonal contraction occurred late after vaccination. Few convalescent patients were studied, and early post-infection samples were lacking.

V was pared by 5 bases and J by 3 bases, with 19 bases between. This CDR3 region has 16 residues. In germline, CDR1 is KGHDR, CDR2 SFDVKD. Assay: immunoSEQ multiplex PCR; the TCRdb copy retains only in-frame clones and omits some. The data show around 44,000 clones, over 65% seen once. Subsequent to less than eleven days of culture, CD4+ T cells were isolated. According to PCR results, the person was infected with SARS-CoV-2 between March and December 2020. As their vaccination, participants received two doses of either BNT162b2 or mRNA-1273. As regards this clone: What it recognizes is unknown.

The rearrangement links TRBV24-1 to TRBJ2-7; weak D call: TRBD1 (6 bases). This TCR was sampled from a human donor who had a prior SARS-CoV-2 infection. The sequences come from CD4+ T cells from PBMCs cultured without peptide, collected after COVID-19 vaccination. As DNA, the CDR3 is TGTGCCACCAGTGGCCCAGCAGGGGAAAGAGACTACGAGCAGTACTTC. This codes for CATSGPAGERDYEQYF.